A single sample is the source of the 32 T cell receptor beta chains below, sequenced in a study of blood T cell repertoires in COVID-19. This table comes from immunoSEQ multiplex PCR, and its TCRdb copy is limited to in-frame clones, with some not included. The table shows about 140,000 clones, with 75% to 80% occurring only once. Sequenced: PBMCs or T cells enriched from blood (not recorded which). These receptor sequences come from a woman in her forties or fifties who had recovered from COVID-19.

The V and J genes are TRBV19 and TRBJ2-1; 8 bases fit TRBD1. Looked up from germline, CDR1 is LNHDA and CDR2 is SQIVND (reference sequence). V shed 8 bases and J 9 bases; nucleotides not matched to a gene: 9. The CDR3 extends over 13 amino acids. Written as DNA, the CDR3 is TGTGCCAGTGCTAGGACAGGGCTTAGTGAGCAGTTCTTC. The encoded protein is CASARTGLSEQFF.

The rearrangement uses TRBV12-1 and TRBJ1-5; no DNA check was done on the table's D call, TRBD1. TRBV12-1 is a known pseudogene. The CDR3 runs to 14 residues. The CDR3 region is CASSTWTVNQPQHF. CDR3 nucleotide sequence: TGTGCCAGCAGCACCTGGACAGTTAATCAGCCCCAGCATTTT.

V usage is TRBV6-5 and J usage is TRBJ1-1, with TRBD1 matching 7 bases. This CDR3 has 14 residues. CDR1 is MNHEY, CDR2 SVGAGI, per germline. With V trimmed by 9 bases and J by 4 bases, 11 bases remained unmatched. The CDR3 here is CASRIGGVGTEAFF. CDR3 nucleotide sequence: TGTGCCAGTAGAATAGGGGGCGTCGGCACTGAAGCTTTCTTT.

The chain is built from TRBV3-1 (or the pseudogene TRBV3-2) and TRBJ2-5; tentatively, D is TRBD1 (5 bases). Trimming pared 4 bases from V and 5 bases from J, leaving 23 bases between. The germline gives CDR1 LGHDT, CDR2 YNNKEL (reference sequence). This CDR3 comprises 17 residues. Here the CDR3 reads CASSPRGSYLLSETQYF. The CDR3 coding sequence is TGTGCCAGCAGCCCTAGGGGTAGCTACCTCCTTTCGGAGACCCAGTACTTC.

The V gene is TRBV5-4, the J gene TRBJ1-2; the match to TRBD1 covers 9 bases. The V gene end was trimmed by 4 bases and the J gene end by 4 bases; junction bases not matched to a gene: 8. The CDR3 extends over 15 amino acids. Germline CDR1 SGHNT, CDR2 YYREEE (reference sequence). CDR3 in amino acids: CASSPGTGIGYGYTF. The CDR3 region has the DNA TGTGCCAGCAGCCCGGGGACAGGGATAGGCTATGGCTACACCTTC.

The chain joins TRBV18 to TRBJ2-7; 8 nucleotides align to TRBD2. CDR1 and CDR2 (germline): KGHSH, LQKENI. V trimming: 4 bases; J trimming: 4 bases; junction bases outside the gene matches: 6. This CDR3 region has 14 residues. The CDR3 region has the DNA TGTGCCAGCTCACTAACTAGCGGAGGGTACGAGCAGTACTTC. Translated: CASSLTSGGYEQYF.

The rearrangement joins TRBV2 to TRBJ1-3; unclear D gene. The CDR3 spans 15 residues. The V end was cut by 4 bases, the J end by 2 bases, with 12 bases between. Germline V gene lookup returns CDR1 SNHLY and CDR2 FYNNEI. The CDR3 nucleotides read TGTGCCAGCAGTGCCCAGAGGGTAACTGGAAACACCATATATTTT. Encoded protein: CASSAQRVTGNTIYF.

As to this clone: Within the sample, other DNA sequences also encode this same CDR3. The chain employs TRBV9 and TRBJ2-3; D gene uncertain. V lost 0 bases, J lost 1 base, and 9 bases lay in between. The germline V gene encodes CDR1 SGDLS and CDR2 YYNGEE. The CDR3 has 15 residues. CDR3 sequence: CASSVGGAGTDTQYF. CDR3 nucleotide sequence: TGTGCCAGCAGCGTAGGTGGTGCAGGCACAGATACGCAGTATTTT.

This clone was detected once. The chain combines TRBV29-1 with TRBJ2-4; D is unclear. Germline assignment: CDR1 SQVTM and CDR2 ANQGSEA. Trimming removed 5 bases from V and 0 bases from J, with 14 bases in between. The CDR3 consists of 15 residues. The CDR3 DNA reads TGCAGCGTTATGGAGCCAGCAATAGCCAAAAACATTCAGTACTTC. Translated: CSVMEPAIAKNIQYF.

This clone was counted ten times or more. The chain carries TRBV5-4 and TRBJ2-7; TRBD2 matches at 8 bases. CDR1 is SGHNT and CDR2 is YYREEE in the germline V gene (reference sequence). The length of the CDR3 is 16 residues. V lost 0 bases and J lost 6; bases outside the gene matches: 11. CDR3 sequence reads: CASSLGRSAGASEQYF. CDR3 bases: TGTGCCAGCAGCTTGGGCAGGTCAGCGGGGGCGAGCGAGCAGTACTTC. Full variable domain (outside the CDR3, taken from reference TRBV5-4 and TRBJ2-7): ETGVTQSPTHLIKTRGQQVTLRCSSQSGHNTVSWYQQALGQGPQFIFQYYREEENGRGNFPPRFSGLQFPNYSSELNVNALELDDSALYLCASSLGRSAGASEQYFGPGTRLTVT.

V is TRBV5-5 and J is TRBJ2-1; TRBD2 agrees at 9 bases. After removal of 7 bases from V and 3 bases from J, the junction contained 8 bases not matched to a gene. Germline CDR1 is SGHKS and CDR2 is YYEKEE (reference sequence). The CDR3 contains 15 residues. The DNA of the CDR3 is TGTGCCAGCTGCTCGGGTAGCGGGGGCTACAATGAGCAGTTCTTC. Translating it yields CASCSGSGGYNEQFF. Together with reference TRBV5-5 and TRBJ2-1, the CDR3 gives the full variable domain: DAGVTQSPTHLIKTRGQQVTLRCSPISGHKSVSWYQQVLGQGPQFIFQYYEKEERGRGNFPDRFSARQFPNYSSELNVNALLLGDSALYLCASCSGSGGYNEQFFGPGTRLTVL.

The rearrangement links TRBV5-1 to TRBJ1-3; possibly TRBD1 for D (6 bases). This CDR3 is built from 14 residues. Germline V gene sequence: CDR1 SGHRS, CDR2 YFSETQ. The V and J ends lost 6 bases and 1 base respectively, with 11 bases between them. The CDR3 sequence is CASKDSLSGNTIYF. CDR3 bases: TGCGCCAGCAAGGACAGCCTGTCTGGAAACACCATATATTTT.

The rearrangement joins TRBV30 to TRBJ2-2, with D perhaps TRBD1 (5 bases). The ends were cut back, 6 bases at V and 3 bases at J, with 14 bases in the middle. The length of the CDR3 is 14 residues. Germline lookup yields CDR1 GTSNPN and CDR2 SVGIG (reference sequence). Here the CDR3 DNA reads TGTGCCTGTTCGACAGATTCCTACACCGGGGAGCTGTTTTTT. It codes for CACSTDSYTGELFF. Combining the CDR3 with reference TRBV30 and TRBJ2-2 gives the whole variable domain SQTIHQWPATLVQPVGSPLSLECTVEGTSNPNLYWYRQAAGRGLQLLFYSVGIGQISSEVPQNLSASRPQDRQFILSSKKLLLSDSGFYLCACSTDSYTGELFFGEGSRLTVL.

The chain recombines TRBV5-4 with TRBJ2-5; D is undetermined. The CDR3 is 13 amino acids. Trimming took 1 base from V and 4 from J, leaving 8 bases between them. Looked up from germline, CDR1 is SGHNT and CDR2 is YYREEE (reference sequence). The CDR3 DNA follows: TGTGCCAGCAGCTTGTACGAGTCAGAGACCCAGTACTTC. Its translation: CASSLYESETQYF.

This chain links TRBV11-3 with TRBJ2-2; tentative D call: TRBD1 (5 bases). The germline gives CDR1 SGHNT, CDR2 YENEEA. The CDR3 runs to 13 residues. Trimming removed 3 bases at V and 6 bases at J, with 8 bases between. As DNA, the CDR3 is TGTGCCAGCAGCTTTACAGGAGCCGGGGAGCTGTTTTTT. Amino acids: CASSFTGAGELFF.

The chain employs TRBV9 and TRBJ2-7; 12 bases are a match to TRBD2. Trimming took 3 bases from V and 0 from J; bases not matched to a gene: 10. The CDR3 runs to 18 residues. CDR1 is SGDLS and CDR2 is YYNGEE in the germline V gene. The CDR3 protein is CASSELGELAGGSYEQYF. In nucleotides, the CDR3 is TGTGCCAGCAGCGAGCTTGGGGAACTAGCGGGAGGCTCCTACGAGCAGTACTTC. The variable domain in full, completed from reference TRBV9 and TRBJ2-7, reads DSGVTQTPKHLITATGQRVTLRCSPRSGDLSVYWYQQSLDQGLQFLIQYYNGEERAKGNILERFSAQQFPDLHSELNLSSLELGDSALYFCASSELGELAGGSYEQYFGPGTRLTVT.

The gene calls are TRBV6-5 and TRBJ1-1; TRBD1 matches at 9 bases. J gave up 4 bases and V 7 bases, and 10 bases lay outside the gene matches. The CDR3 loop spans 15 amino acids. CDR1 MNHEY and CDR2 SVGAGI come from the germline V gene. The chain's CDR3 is CASTLPTGGPTEAFF. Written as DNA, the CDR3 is TGTGCCAGCACACTCCCTACAGGGGGCCCCACTGAAGCTTTCTTT.

This CDR3 is CSAKTGIQETQYF. As DNA, the CDR3 is TGCAGCGCCAAGACAGGGATCCAAGAGACCCAGTACTTC. The chain recombines TRBV29-1 with TRBJ2-5; 7 bases are a match to TRBD1. J was trimmed by 1 base and V by 7 bases; bases with no gene match: 6. This CDR3 comprises 13 residues. Germline V CDR1 and CDR2: SQVTM, ANQGSEA.

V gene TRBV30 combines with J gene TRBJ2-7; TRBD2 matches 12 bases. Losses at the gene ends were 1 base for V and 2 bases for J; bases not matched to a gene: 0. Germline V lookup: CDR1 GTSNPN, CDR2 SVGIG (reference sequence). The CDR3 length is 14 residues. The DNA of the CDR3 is TGTGCCTGGAGTGGGACTAGCGGGGCCTACGAGCAGTACTTC. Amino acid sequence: CAWSGTSGAYEQYF.

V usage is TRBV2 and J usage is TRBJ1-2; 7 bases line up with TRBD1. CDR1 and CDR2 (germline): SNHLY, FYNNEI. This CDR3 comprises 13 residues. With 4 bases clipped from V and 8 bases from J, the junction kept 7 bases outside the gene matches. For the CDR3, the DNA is TGTGCCAGCAGTGGACAGGGAAGCGGAGGCTACACCTTC. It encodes CASSGQGSGGYTF.

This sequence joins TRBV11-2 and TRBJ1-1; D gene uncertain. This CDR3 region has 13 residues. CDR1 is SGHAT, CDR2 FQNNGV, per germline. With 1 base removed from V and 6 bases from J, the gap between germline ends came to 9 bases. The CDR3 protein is CASSLARMSEAFF. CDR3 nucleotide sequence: TGTGCCAGCAGCTTAGCCAGAATGTCTGAAGCTTTCTTT.

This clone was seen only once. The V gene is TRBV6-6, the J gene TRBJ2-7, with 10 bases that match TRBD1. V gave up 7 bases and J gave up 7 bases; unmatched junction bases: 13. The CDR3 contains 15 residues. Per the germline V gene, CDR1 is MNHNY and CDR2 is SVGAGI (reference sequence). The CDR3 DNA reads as TGTGCCAGCACCCTCCGGGACAGGGGATTAAGGGAGCAGTACTTC. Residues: CASTLRDRGLREQYF.

In nucleotides, the CDR3 is TGTGCCAGCAGCTCGGGTTTTGGCACCAAGGACAATGAGCAGTTCTTC. It codes for CASSSGFGTKDNEQFF. The rearrangement joins TRBV7-9 to TRBJ2-1; D remains unclear. The CDR3 runs 16 residues. Germline V gene sequence: CDR1 SEHNR, CDR2 FQNEAQ (reference sequence). Deletions cut 4 bases from V and 5 bases from J, with 18 bases between.

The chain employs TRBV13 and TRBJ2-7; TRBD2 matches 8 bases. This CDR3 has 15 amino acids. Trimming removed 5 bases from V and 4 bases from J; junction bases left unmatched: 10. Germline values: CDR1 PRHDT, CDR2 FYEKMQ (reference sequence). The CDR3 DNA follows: TGTGCCAGCAGCAAAAGCGGGAGTGCGTATTACGAGCAGTACTTC. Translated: CASSKSGSAYYEQYF.

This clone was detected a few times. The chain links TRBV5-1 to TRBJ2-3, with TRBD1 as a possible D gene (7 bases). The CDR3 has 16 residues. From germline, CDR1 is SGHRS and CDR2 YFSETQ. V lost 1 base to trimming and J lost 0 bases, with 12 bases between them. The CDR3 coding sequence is TGCGCCAGCAGCTTGTCTCCAGGGGGGAGCACAGATACGCAGTATTTT. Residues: CASSLSPGGSTDTQYF.

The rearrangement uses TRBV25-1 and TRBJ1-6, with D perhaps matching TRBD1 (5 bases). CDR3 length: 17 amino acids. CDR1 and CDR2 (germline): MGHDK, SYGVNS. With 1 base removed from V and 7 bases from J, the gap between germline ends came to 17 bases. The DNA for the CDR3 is TGTGCCAGCAGTGAATTGCGGCGGGGTGGGGGGAATTCACCCCTCCACTTT. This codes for CASSELRRGGGNSPLHF.

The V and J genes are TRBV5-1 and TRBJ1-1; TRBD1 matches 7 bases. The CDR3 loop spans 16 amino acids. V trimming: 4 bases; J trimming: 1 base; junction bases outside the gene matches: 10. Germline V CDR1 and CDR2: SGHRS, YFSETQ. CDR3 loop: CASSRDRGSPNTEAFF. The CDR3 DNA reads TGCGCCAGCAGCCGGGACAGAGGGAGCCCGAACACTGAAGCTTTCTTT.

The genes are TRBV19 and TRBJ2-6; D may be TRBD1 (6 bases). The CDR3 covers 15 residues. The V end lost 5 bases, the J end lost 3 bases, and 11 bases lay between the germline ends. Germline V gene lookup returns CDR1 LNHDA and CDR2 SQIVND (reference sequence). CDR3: CASSLYRVGANVLTF. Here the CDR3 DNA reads TGTGCCAGTAGTCTTTACAGGGTTGGGGCCAACGTCCTGACTTTC.

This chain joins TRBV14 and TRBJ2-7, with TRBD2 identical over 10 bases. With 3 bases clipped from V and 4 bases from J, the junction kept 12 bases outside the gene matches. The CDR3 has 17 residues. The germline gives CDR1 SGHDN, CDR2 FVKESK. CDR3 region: CASSHRNLGLARYEQYF. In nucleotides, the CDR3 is TGTGCCAGCAGCCACCGCAACCTGGGACTAGCGAGGTACGAGCAGTACTTC.

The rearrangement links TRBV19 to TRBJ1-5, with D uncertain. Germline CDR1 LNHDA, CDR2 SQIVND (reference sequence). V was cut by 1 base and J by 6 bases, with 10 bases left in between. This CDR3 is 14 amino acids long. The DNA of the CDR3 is TGTGCCAGTAGTATAGCGGGATCCTCTCAGCCCCAGCATTTT. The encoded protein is CASSIAGSSQPQHF.

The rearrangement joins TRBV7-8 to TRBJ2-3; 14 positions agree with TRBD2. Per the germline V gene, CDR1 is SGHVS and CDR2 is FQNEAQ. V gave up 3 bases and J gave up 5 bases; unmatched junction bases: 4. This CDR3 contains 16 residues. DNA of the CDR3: TGTGCCAGCAGCTTGGGACTAGCGGGGGCGGTAGATACGCAGTATTTT. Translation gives CASSLGLAGAVDTQYF.

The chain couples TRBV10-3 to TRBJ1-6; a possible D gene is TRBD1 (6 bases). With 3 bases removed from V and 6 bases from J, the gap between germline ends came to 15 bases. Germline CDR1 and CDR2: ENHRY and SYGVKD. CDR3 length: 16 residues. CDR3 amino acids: CAISEAGQRRNSPLHF. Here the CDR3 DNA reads TGTGCCATCAGTGAAGCCGGACAGAGACGTAATTCACCCCTCCACTTT.